Presented here are 18 T cell receptor beta chains from one specimen sequenced in a study of T cells of healthy individuals. Each CDR3 protein gets one entry after TCRdb re-called the 5' RACE reads with MiXCR. The sample yields about 82,000 distinct CDR3 sequences, about 5% seen once. The receptors shown here come from a female donor in good health.

There are a few counts of this clonotype. The chain joins TRBV7-9 to TRBJ2-5, with a tentative D call TRBD2 (6 bases). Trimming took off 5 bases at V and 7 bases at J, with 17 bases between the two ends. The CDR3 covers 14 residues. Germline V CDR1 and CDR2: SEHNR, FQNEAQ (reference sequence). For the CDR3, the DNA is TGTGCCAGCAGCCTAGAGGGAGGAGAAGGGACCCAGTACTTC. Encoded protein: CASSLEGGEGTQYF.

The table lists this clonotype with many counts. This chain links TRBV3-1 with TRBJ1-1; tentatively, D is TRBD1 (5 bases). The CDR3 consists of 13 residues. Trimming left V 5 bases short and J 2 bases short, with 9 bases between. Germline CDR1 reads LGHDT; CDR2 reads YNNKEL (reference sequence). CDR3 in DNA: TGTGCCAGCAGCTCAACAGGTAACACTGAAGCTTTCTTT. As protein: CASSSTGNTEAFF.

This clonotype was counted ten times or more. This rearrangement joins TRBV12-3 or TRBV12-4 to TRBJ2-7, with D unresolved. V lost 1 base, J lost 4 bases, and 8 bases lay in between. This CDR3 is built from 13 residues. The chain's CDR3 is CASSLGEVYEQYF. In DNA, the CDR3 is TGTGCCAGCAGTTTAGGGGAAGTTTACGAGCAGTACTTC.

On this clonotype itself: A much larger clone lies a single base off, so this may be a read error. The chain couples TRBV5-1 to TRBJ2-7; D assignment may be TRBD1 or TRBD2 (6 bases each). The CDR3 extends over 15 amino acids. V lost 4 bases to trimming and J lost 2 bases, with 16 bases between them. CDR1 SGHRS and CDR2 YFSETQ come from the germline V gene. Here the CDR3 DNA reads TGCGCCAGCAGCCGTCCCGAAAGGGGGGCCTACGAGCAGTACTTC. This sequence encodes CASSRPERGAYEQYF.

V and J are TRBV19 and TRBJ2-1; D is possibly TRBD1 or TRBD2 (5 bases each). Germline loops: CDR1 LNHDA, CDR2 SQIVND (reference sequence). This CDR3 region has 13 residues. Trimming stripped 4 bases from V and 2 bases from J, with 6 bases between. The CDR3 loop is CASSRDAYNEQFF. DNA of the CDR3: TGTGCCAGTAGTAGGGACGCCTACAATGAGCAGTTCTTC.

This clonotype has ten or more counts. The rearrangement links TRBV6-2 or TRBV6-3 to TRBJ2-3, with 13 bases lining up with TRBD2. J gave up 6 bases and V 6 bases, and 12 bases lay outside the gene matches. CDR1 is MNHEY, CDR2 SVGEGT, per germline. There are 17 residues in the CDR3. The CDR3 DNA follows: TGTGCCAGCAGCGAGCCAACTAGCGGGAGGGCACTGGATACGCAGTATTTT. Its protein is CASSEPTSGRALDTQYF.

This clonotype was counted only a few times. The gene calls are TRBV6-2 or TRBV6-3 and TRBJ2-5, with D perhaps given as TRBD1 or TRBD2 (5 bases each). Germline loops: CDR1 MNHEY, CDR2 SVGEGT. With 3 bases removed from V and 5 bases from J, the gap between germline ends came to 16 bases. The CDR3 totals 15 residues. In DNA, the CDR3 is TGTGCCAGCAGTTATACAGGACTTTCGGGGGAGACCCAGTACTTC. Amino acid sequence: CASSYTGLSGETQYF.

Ten or more counts support this clonotype. V and J are TRBV4-1 and TRBJ2-1; 13 bases are shared with TRBD2. Germline V lookup: CDR1 MGHRA, CDR2 YSYEKL. J gave up 7 bases and V 2 bases, and 8 bases lay outside the gene matches. This CDR3 is 17 amino acids long. As DNA, the CDR3 is TGCGCCAGCAGCCAAATTCCCGGACTAGCGGGAGATAATGAGCAGTTCTTC. Amino acid sequence: CASSQIPGLAGDNEQFF.

This clonotype was observed at least ten times. This chain uses TRBV20-1 with TRBJ2-7; 8 bases align to TRBD2. CDR3 length equals 11 residues. The V and J ends lost 1 base and 10 bases, in that order; junction bases with no gene match: 3. Germline V lookup: CDR1 DFQATT, CDR2 SNEGSKA (reference sequence). The CDR3: CSARAGLDQYF. CDR3 bases: TGCAGTGCTAGAGCGGGACTAGACCAGTACTTC.

CDR3 amino acids: CASSRGTGKNEQFF. The CDR3 bases are TGTGCCAGCAGCCGCGGGACAGGGAAAAATGAGCAGTTCTTC. J is TRBJ2-1 and V is TRBV12-3 or TRBV12-4; 9 nucleotides agree with TRBD1. Trimming took 6 bases from V and 7 from J; bases not matched to a gene: 7. The CDR3 is 14 residues long.

This clonotype was seen ten or more times. This chain connects TRBV4-3 to TRBJ2-3, with 7 bases that match TRBD2. Germline CDR1 and CDR2: LGHNA and YSLEER. The V gene end was trimmed by 2 bases and the J gene end by 2 bases; junction bases not matched to a gene: 22. The CDR3 covers 21 residues. The CDR3 here is CASSQSGTYSNRPPHTDTQYF. The CDR3 DNA follows: TGCGCCAGCAGCCAAAGCGGGACCTACTCAAACCGTCCTCCCCACACAGATACGCAGTATTTT.

This clonotype was seen ten or more times. The chain has TRBV6-5 and TRBJ2-7; 10 bases line up with TRBD2. CDR1 MNHEY and CDR2 SVGAGI come from the germline V gene. J lost 1 base, V lost 5 bases, and 5 bases had no gene match. This CDR3 has 15 amino acids. The CDR3, as DNA: TGTGCCAGCAGTCACAAGCGGGAGGGTTCCTACGAGCAGTACTTC. Translation gives CASSHKREGSYEQYF.

CDR3 DNA: TGTGCCAGCAGCCTCAGCCGACTCGATGAGCAGTTCTTC. Protein product: CASSLSRLDEQFF. V usage is TRBV7-2 and J usage is TRBJ2-1; D is unresolved. The V end lost 5 bases, the J end lost 8 bases, and 13 bases lay between the germline ends. Germline CDR1 is SGHTA and CDR2 is FQGNSA. There are 13 residues in the CDR3.

This clonotype has ten or more counts. V usage is TRBV12-3 or TRBV12-4 and J usage is TRBJ1-1; tentatively, D is TRBD1 (5 bases). The CDR3 spans 12 residues. V lost 4 bases to trimming and J lost 8 bases, with 11 bases between them. CDR3 nucleotides: TGTGCCAGCAGTTACAGACAGTTAGAAGCTTTCTTT. This gives the protein CASSYRQLEAFF.

This clonotype was seen only a few times. CDR3 in DNA: TGCGCCAGCAGCCCCTGGACAGGGTCTGGCTACACCTTC. Amino acid sequence: CASSPWTGSGYTF. J is TRBJ1-2 and V is TRBV5-1; 8 bases map to TRBD1. The CDR3 is made up of 13 amino acids. Germline-derived CDR1 and CDR2 are SGHRS and YFSETQ. After removal of 4 bases from V and 7 bases from J, the junction contained 6 bases not matched to a gene.

This clonotype came up a few times. J is TRBJ1-1 and V is TRBV9; D might be TRBD1 (5 bases). The V end was cut by 3 bases, the J end by 1 base, with 13 bases between. The CDR3 is 15 residues long. The germline gives CDR1 SGDLS, CDR2 YYNGEE. CDR3 coding DNA: TGTGCCAGCAGCGGGGGGGACGGTACGAACACTGAAGCTTTCTTT. This translates into CASSGGDGTNTEAFF. Full variable domain (remainder filled in from reference TRBV9 and TRBJ1-1): DSGVTQTPKHLITATGQRVTLRCSPRSGDLSVYWYQQSLDQGLQFLIQYYNGEERAKGNILERFSAQQFPDLHSELNLSSLELGDSALYFCASSGGDGTNTEAFFGQGTRLTVV.

V is TRBV4-2 and J is TRBJ2-1, with unresolved D. The germline gives CDR1 LGHNA, CDR2 YNFKEQ. The length of the CDR3 is 16 residues. Trimming pared 4 bases from V and 0 bases from J, leaving 13 bases between. CDR3 sequence (DNA): TGTGCCAGCAGCCCCTGGGTATCCCTCTCCTACAATGAGCAGTTCTTC. This gives the protein CASSPWVSLSYNEQFF.

This clonotype was recorded at least ten times. The CDR3 DNA is TGTGCCAGCAGCTTTGGGGCAGGGGGCAACTATGGCTACACCTTC. Protein product: CASSFGAGGNYGYTF. V usage is TRBV7-2 and J usage is TRBJ1-2; 8 bases are a match to TRBD1. Germline lookup yields CDR1 SGHTA and CDR2 FQGNSA. The CDR3 is 15 amino acids. V shed 3 bases and J 2 bases; nucleotides not matched to a gene: 5. The full variable domain, with the rest looked up from reference TRBV7-2 and TRBJ1-2, is GAGVSQSPSNKVTEKGKDVELRCDPISGHTALYWYRQSLGQGLEFLIYFQGNSAPDKSGLPSDRFSAERTGGSVSTLTIQRTQQEDSAVYLCASSFGAGGNYGYTFGSGTRLTVV.